This TCR beta chain stems from a study of CD8 T cells in ankylosing spondylitis. The study's findings and limits: Disease-linked clones were reportedly significantly enriched in matched ankylosing spondylitis synovial fluid. What appeared characteristic of ankylosing spondylitis blood was a TCR beta motif of eight highly homologous variants. There were earlier reports of some motif variants in reactive arthritis synovial fluid and blood.

Remarks on this clonotype: Its antigen remains unknown.

The ends were cut back, 2 bases at V and 8 bases at J, with 16 bases in the middle. The CDR3 length is 14 residues. Libraries of TCR beta came from quantitative 5'-RACE with molecular barcodes. TCRdb reprocessed the 5' RACE reads via MiXCR and lists one record per CDR3 protein. Of under 250,000 distinct CDR3 sequences in the sample, under 35% are singletons; the top ten hold approximately 4.6%. The material sequenced was blood, either unsorted or a sorted T cell fraction (not recorded which). V and J are TRBV12-3 or TRBV12-4 and TRBJ2-7; D is perhaps TRBD1 (5 bases). The sequence derives from a male donor with ankylosing spondylitis or in good health (not recorded which). In DNA, the CDR3 is TGTGCCAGCAGTTTAAGGGCGGCAGGGTATAAGCAGTACTTC. It yields the protein CASSLRAAGYKQYF.